These 31 T cell receptor beta chains originate from one sample sequenced in a study of blood T cell repertoires in COVID-19. Clones were sequenced by immunoSEQ multiplex PCR, and TCRdb holds only the in-frame ones, with some missing. The profile shows 350,000 to 450,000 clones, roughly four fifths of them singletons. Sequencing was carried out using PBMCs or T cells enriched from blood (not recorded which). These receptor sequences come from a woman between 45 and 65 years old who had recovered from COVID-19.

The V call is TRBV5-1, the J call TRBJ2-2, with D tentatively TRBD2 (5 bases). The length of the CDR3 is 14 residues. Germline CDR1 SGHRS, CDR2 YFSETQ. Trimming stripped 0 bases from V and 5 bases from J, with 8 bases between. The CDR3 sequence is CASSLETTTGELFF. CDR3 coding DNA: TGCGCCAGCAGCTTGGAGACTACGACCGGGGAGCTGTTTTTT.

The chain combines TRBV19 with TRBJ1-2, with 12 bases aligning to TRBD1. This CDR3 contains 15 residues. The V gene's germline CDR1 is LNHDA and CDR2 SQIVND (reference sequence). V was clipped by 6 bases and J by 7 bases; unmatched bases: 9. CDR3 residues: CASRDFGDRGLGYTF. CDR3 sequence (DNA): TGTGCCAGTAGGGATTTTGGGGACAGGGGGCTTGGCTACACCTTC.

In DNA, the CDR3 is TGTGCCACCAGCAGATCCCGACAGGGGGCAAAGGTATACAATGAGCAGTTCTTC. Its protein product is CATSRSRQGAKVYNEQFF. This chain connects TRBV15 to TRBJ2-1; 10 bases fit TRBD1. The ends lost 2 bases at V and 4 bases at J; junction bases unmatched: 11. CDR3 size: 18 residues. Germline V gene data show CDR1 as LNHNV and CDR2 as YYDKDF (reference sequence).

Here the CDR3 reads CSVRDINYGYTF. The CDR3 DNA reads TGCAGCGTCAGGGATATCAACTATGGCTACACCTTC. The gene calls are TRBV29-1 and TRBJ1-2; a possible D gene is TRBD1 (5 bases). From germline, CDR1 is SQVTM and CDR2 ANQGSEA. Trimming stripped 6 bases from V and 2 bases from J, with 10 bases between. CDR3 length: 12 amino acids.

In this sample, this clone turned up a few times. The genes are TRBV5-6 and TRBJ2-2, with D unresolved. The CDR3 loop spans 12 amino acids. Germline loops: CDR1 SGHDT, CDR2 YYEEEE. V lost 5 bases and J lost 2, with 4 bases in between. CDR3 loop: CASSINTGELFF. CDR3 DNA sequence: TGTGCCAGCAGTATAAACACCGGGGAGCTGTTTTTT.

The chain carries TRBV5-8 and TRBJ2-5; 10 bases map to TRBD2. Looked up from germline, CDR1 is SGHTS and CDR2 is YDEGEE. V dropped 0 bases and J dropped 4; count of bases not matched to a gene: 12. The CDR3 extends over 18 amino acids. CDR3 nucleotide sequence: TGTGCCAGCAGCTTGGGAGGGTCTAGCGGGAGAAGAGGAGAGACCCAGTACTTC. Amino acids: CASSLGGSSGRRGETQYF.

The rearrangement joins TRBV27 to TRBJ1-5, with 7 bases lining up with TRBD1. With 11 bases clipped from V and 2 bases from J, the junction kept 12 bases outside the gene matches. Germline lookup yields CDR1 MNHEY and CDR2 SMNVEV (reference sequence). The CDR3 consists of 15 residues. The CDR3 DNA reads as TGTGCCGGAGTATGCGCCGGACAGGGCAATCAGCCCCAGCATTTT. This translates into CAGVCAGQGNQPQHF.

The rearrangement uses TRBV7-9 and TRBJ2-3, with 9 bases identical to TRBD2. The CDR3 extends over 16 amino acids. Trimming removed 4 bases from V and 2 bases from J; junction bases left unmatched: 7. The germline CDR1 and CDR2 sequences are SEHNR and FQNEAQ (reference sequence). The DNA of the CDR3 is TGTGCCAGCAGCTCGGGACTAGCCCAGTACACAGATACGCAGTATTTT. Its protein is CASSSGLAQYTDTQYF.

This clone occurred a few times. The chain employs TRBV14 and TRBJ2-5; D might be TRBD1 (6 bases). Trimming left V 1 base short and J 3 bases short, with 12 bases between. The germline gives CDR1 SGHDN, CDR2 FVKESK. The CDR3 loop spans 15 amino acids. The CDR3 here is CASSQVPGQKETQYF. The CDR3 coding sequence is TGTGCCAGCAGCCAAGTCCCGGGACAAAAAGAGACCCAGTACTTC.

The chain combines TRBV5-6 with TRBJ1-3, with 7 bases aligning to TRBD1. The CDR3 totals 16 residues. Germline V lookup: CDR1 SGHDT, CDR2 YYEEEE. Trimming cost V 0 bases and J 0 bases; bases outside gene matches: 3. The CDR3 DNA follows: TGTGCCAGCAGCTTGGCAGGGGGTGCCTCTGGAAACACCATATATTTT. This sequence encodes CASSLAGGASGNTIYF.

V and J are TRBV20-1 and TRBJ2-5; D is unclear. The CDR3 has 10 residues. The germline gives CDR1 DFQATT, CDR2 SNEGSKA (reference sequence). V was cut by 3 bases and J by 7 bases, with 6 bases left in between. CDR3 DNA sequence: TGCAGTGCTAGCGACATGACCCAGTACTTC. Translation gives CSASDMTQYF.

CDR3 in DNA: TGCGCCAGCAGCCAAGGGCTGCGGGGTGAAGCTTTCTTT. Translating gives CASSQGLRGEAFF. The chain couples TRBV4-3 to TRBJ1-1, with D unresolved. This CDR3 spans 13 amino acids. The germline gives CDR1 LGHNA, CDR2 YSLEER. V lost 1 base, J lost 7 bases, and 10 bases lay in between.

The chain links TRBV5-4 to TRBJ1-1, with 7 bases matching TRBD1. The J segment lost 10 bases and the V segment lost 4 bases, leaving 10 bases of the junction unmatched. CDR3 length: 13 residues. Germline-derived CDR1 and CDR2 are SGHNT and YYREEE (reference sequence). The CDR3 here is CASSRGQEGVAFF. CDR3 nucleotide sequence: TGTGCCAGCAGCCGTGGACAGGAAGGGGTAGCTTTCTTT.

The gene calls are TRBV5-1 and TRBJ2-5, with D possibly being TRBD2 (5 bases). Germline V gene lookup returns CDR1 SGHRS and CDR2 YFSETQ. The V end was cut by 6 bases, the J end by 5 bases, with 14 bases between. This CDR3 is built from 13 residues. DNA of the CDR3: TGCGCCAGCACATCCCTTGGCGGGGAGACCCAGTACTTC. This codes for CASTSLGGETQYF. The whole variable domain, remainder taken from reference TRBV5-1 and TRBJ2-5, is KAGVTQTPRYLIKTRGQQVTLSCSPISGHRSVSWYQQTPGQGLQFLFEYFSETQRNKGNFPGRFSGRQFSNSRSEMNVSTLELGDSALYLCASTSLGGETQYFGPGTRLLVL.

This clone was recorded only once. V and J are TRBV25-1 and TRBJ1-1; no clear D. This CDR3 has 13 residues. The germline CDR1 and CDR2 sequences are MGHDK and SYGVNS. V was clipped by 7 bases and J by 3 bases, with 12 bases between them. The CDR3 loop reads CASTARRDTEAFF. In DNA form, the CDR3 reads TGTGCCAGCACTGCGAGGAGGGACACTGAAGCTTTCTTT.

The J gene is TRBJ1-1, the V gene TRBV20-1; D not certain. The V and J ends lost 2 bases and 7 bases respectively, with 5 bases between them. Looked up from germline, CDR1 is DFQATT and CDR2 is SNEGSKA (reference sequence). CDR3 size: 10 residues. The CDR3, as DNA: TGCAGTGCTAGAAGTAGTGAAGCTTTCTTT. It encodes CSARSSEAFF.

This clone came up once. The V call is TRBV7-9, the J call TRBJ1-1; D ambiguous. The germline V gene has CDR1 SEHNR and CDR2 FQNEAQ (reference sequence). The V and J ends lost 7 bases and 1 base respectively, with 16 bases between them. This CDR3 is built from 15 residues. This CDR3 is CASTNLLEGNTEAFF. Written as DNA, the CDR3 is TGTGCCAGCACAAACCTACTGGAGGGGAACACTGAAGCTTTCTTT.

The chain recombines TRBV7-9 with TRBJ2-1; 11 positions agree with TRBD1. The V gene's germline CDR1 is SEHNR and CDR2 FQNEAQ (reference sequence). V was clipped by 5 bases and J by 6 bases; unmatched bases: 9. This CDR3 comprises 16 residues. CDR3 DNA sequence: TGTGCCAGCAGCGTACCGGGACAGGGGGGTGGCAATGAGCAGTTCTTC. Its protein is CASSVPGQGGGNEQFF.

The genes are TRBV13 and TRBJ2-7; TRBD1 matches 7 bases. V shed 6 bases, J shed 1 base, and the junction held 9 bases outside the gene matches. The germline gives CDR1 PRHDT, CDR2 FYEKMQ (reference sequence). CDR3 length equals 15 residues. This CDR3 is CASSFDRTGSYEQYF. The CDR3 region has the DNA TGTGCCAGCAGTTTCGACCGGACAGGTTCCTACGAGCAGTACTTC.

This chain links TRBV28 with TRBJ1-2, with D perhaps matching TRBD1 (6 bases). Trimming removed 4 bases from V and 5 bases from J, with 11 bases in between. This CDR3 contains 13 residues. The germline gives CDR1 MDHEN, CDR2 SYDVKM. In nucleotides, the CDR3 is TGTGCCAGCAGTTCTGGACAGTTGTATGGCTACACCTTC. Its protein product is CASSSGQLYGYTF.

The chain uses TRBV11-3 and TRBJ1-3, with D uncertain. Trimming shortened V by 4 bases and J by 6 bases, and 7 bases separated the two germline ends. Germline loops: CDR1 SGHNT, CDR2 YENEEA. The CDR3 contains 12 residues. CDR3 nucleotides: TGTGCCAGCAGCTCGGAGACAAACACCATATATTTT. Translated, it gives CASSSETNTIYF.

V is TRBV18 and J is TRBJ1-2; D possibly corresponds to TRBD1 (6 bases). Deletions cut 3 bases from V and 1 base from J, with 15 bases between. Looked up from germline, CDR1 is KGHSH and CDR2 is LQKENI. The CDR3 is made up of 16 amino acids. This CDR3 is CASSPIQQGVNYGYTF. CDR3 nucleotide sequence: TGTGCCAGCTCACCCATACAACAGGGTGTTAACTATGGCTACACCTTC.

In DNA form, the CDR3 reads TGCAGTGCGGAGACAGTCTACGAGCAGTACTTC. Its protein product is CSAETVYEQYF. The chain joins TRBV20-1 to TRBJ2-7; possibly TRBD1 for D (5 bases). Trimming left V 6 bases short and J 3 bases short, with 9 bases between. CDR1 DFQATT and CDR2 SNEGSKA come from the germline V gene (reference sequence). The CDR3 extends over 11 amino acids.

The chain recombines TRBV2 with TRBJ2-3; 11 nucleotides align to TRBD2. Germline V gives CDR1 SNHLY, CDR2 FYNNEI. After removal of 6 bases from V and 6 bases from J, the junction contained 8 bases not matched to a gene. There are 15 residues in the CDR3. CDR3 in amino acids: CASRSTSGSRDTQYF. The CDR3 region has the DNA TGTGCCAGCAGGTCCACTAGCGGGAGTAGGGATACGCAGTATTTT.

The chain links TRBV7-2 to TRBJ2-1; unclear D gene. The V gene's germline CDR1 is SGHTA and CDR2 FQGNSA. Trimming removed 4 bases from V and 6 bases from J, with 13 bases in between. The CDR3 consists of 14 residues. The CDR3 reads CASSSGLPPNEQFF. The CDR3 bases are TGTGCCAGCAGCTCGGGTCTGCCTCCCAATGAGCAGTTCTTC.

The chain is built from TRBV7-2 and TRBJ1-2, with 7 bases that match TRBD1. V was pared by 4 bases and J by 7 bases, with 9 bases of the junction left unmatched. The CDR3 is made up of 14 amino acids. Germline CDR1 reads SGHTA; CDR2 reads FQGNSA. The CDR3 bases are TGTGCCAGCAGCTGGGGACAGTTGAAGGCTGGCTACACCTTC. This codes for CASSWGQLKAGYTF.

This clone was recorded once. The chain is built from TRBV7-2 and TRBJ1-5; unclear D gene. Germline-derived CDR1 and CDR2 are SGHTA and FQGNSA. CDR3 size: 14 residues. Trimming cost V 4 bases and J 4 bases, with 11 bases left between them. The CDR3 nucleotides read TGTGCCAGCAGCTCTAAGGGAGGAAATCAGCCCCAGCATTTT. It encodes CASSSKGGNQPQHF.

This clone came up once. This chain joins TRBV28 and TRBJ1-1; 8 positions agree with TRBD1. After removal of 7 bases from V and 4 bases from J, the junction contained 8 bases not matched to a gene. Germline loops: CDR1 MDHEN, CDR2 SYDVKM. This CDR3 has 14 residues. The CDR3 region is CASTGQGNCTEAFF. In nucleotides, the CDR3 is TGTGCCAGCACTGGACAGGGAAATTGCACTGAAGCTTTCTTT. The whole variable domain, filled in from reference TRBV28 and TRBJ1-1, reads DVKVTQSSRYLVKRTGEKVFLECVQDMDHENMFWYRQDPGLGLRLIYFSYDVKMKEKGDIPEGYSVSREKKERFSLILESASTNQTSMYLCASTGQGNCTEAFFGQGTRLTVV.

The chain carries TRBV19 and TRBJ2-1; possible D gene TRBD1, 6 bases. Looked up from germline, CDR1 is LNHDA and CDR2 is SQIVND (reference sequence). The V gene lost 1 base and the J gene lost 3 bases, with 10 bases spanning the gap. CDR3 length: 15 amino acids. The CDR3 DNA is TGTGCCAGTAGTATAGTGGCAGGGGACTACAATGAGCAGTTCTTC. This translates into CASSIVAGDYNEQFF.

This clone appeared a single time. The genes are TRBV6-4 and TRBJ1-2, with D perhaps matching TRBD1 (5 bases). Germline CDR1 is MRHNA and CDR2 is SNTAGT. CDR3 length: 13 amino acids. The V end lost 4 bases, the J end lost 6 bases, and 12 bases lay between the germline ends. CDR3 nucleotides: TGTGCCAGCAGTGCGGGCAGGGCTCATGGCTACACCTTC. This gives the protein CASSAGRAHGYTF.

The chain joins TRBV5-4 to TRBJ2-7; TRBD2 agrees at 9 bases. J was trimmed by 6 bases and V by 4 bases; bases with no gene match: 20. Germline assignment: CDR1 SGHNT and CDR2 YYREEE (reference sequence). This CDR3 has 18 amino acids. CDR3 sequence: CASSAGGWSGGKTSEQYF. The DNA for the CDR3 is TGTGCCAGCAGCGCCGGCGGTTGGAGCGGGGGGAAGACAAGCGAGCAGTACTTC.